These 11 T cell receptor beta chains originate from one sample sequenced in a study of T-cell reconstitution after alpha-beta-depleted transplantation in children. Unique molecular identifiers were used in preparing the TCRbeta library. In TCRdb, the PCR reads were re-called with MiXCR into one record per CDR3 protein. The sample records about 110,000 distinct CDR3 sequences, 10% being singletons. This specimen consisted of PBMCs, obtained before TCRalphabeta/CD19-depleted stem cell transplant. Every receptor here comes from a boy aged 2 to 10 with acute lymphoblastic leukemia, due to receive a stem cell transplant.

This chain links TRBV5-1 with TRBJ1-1; TRBD1 aligns across 9 bases. The CDR3 runs to 14 residues. Germline trimming cut 5 bases from V and 3 bases from J; bases unmatched to any gene: 5. CDR1 is SGHRS and CDR2 is YFSETQ in the germline V gene. The CDR3 region is CASSMDRGYTEAFF. CDR3 sequence (DNA): TGCGCCAGCAGTATGGACAGGGGATACACTGAAGCTTTCTTT.

This clonotype was picked up many times. The chain is built from TRBV19 and TRBJ2-7; TRBD2 matches 9 bases. CDR1 is LNHDA and CDR2 is SQIVND in the germline V gene (reference sequence). The junction had 5 bases not matched to a gene; V was cut back by 3 bases and J by 5 bases. The CDR3 is 14 amino acids. CDR3 loop: CASSIQRTSDEQYF. For the CDR3, the DNA is TGTGCCAGTAGTATTCAACGGACTAGCGACGAGCAGTACTTC.

The table lists this clonotype with many counts. The chain combines TRBV25-1 with TRBJ2-1; D is ambiguous. Germline V lookup: CDR1 MGHDK, CDR2 SYGVNS. V gave up 8 bases and J gave up 7 bases, with 9 bases separating them. The CDR3 is 11 residues long. The CDR3 nucleotides are TGTGCCAGCGGTGGCCGAAATGAGCAGTTCTTC. Its translation is CASGGRNEQFF.

There are a few counts of this clonotype. This chain links TRBV5-5 with TRBJ2-1; no clear D gene. CDR3 size: 13 residues. The V gene's germline CDR1 is SGHKS and CDR2 YYEKEE (reference sequence). V shed 5 bases and J shed 9 bases, with 15 bases lying between them. In DNA form, the CDR3 reads TGTGCCAGCAGTTTTGGACCCGGCGGTGAGCAGTTCTTC. Residues: CASSFGPGGEQFF.

In its sample, this clonotype was seen many times. The chain uses TRBV6-5 and TRBJ2-6, with TRBD1 matching over 7 bases. Germline lookup yields CDR1 MNHEY and CDR2 SVGAGI. The CDR3 consists of 18 residues. V lost 2 bases to trimming and J lost 0 bases; unmatched junction nucleotides: 7. Written as DNA, the CDR3 is TGTGCCAGCAGTTACGGCGACAGGGTGGGCTCTGGGGCCAACGTCCTGACTTTC. Encoded protein: CASSYGDRVGSGANVLTF.

The chain uses TRBV28 and TRBJ1-2, with 9 bases matching TRBD1. The germline CDR1 and CDR2 sequences are MDHEN and SYDVKM. The length of the CDR3 is 17 residues. V lost 4 bases, J lost 1 base, and 10 bases stayed unmatched. Here the CDR3 reads CASSSSTGGHFNYGYTF. The CDR3 DNA reads TGTGCCAGCAGTTCATCGACAGGGGGGCATTTTAACTATGGCTACACCTTC.

In its sample, this clonotype was seen many times. This chain joins TRBV20-1 and TRBJ2-1; no clear D gene. V lost 6 bases and J lost 5, with 11 bases in between. CDR3 length: 12 amino acids. From germline, CDR1 is DFQATT and CDR2 SNEGSKA (reference sequence). The CDR3 region is CSAPKGHNEQFF. The CDR3 DNA reads TGCAGTGCCCCAAAAGGACACAATGAGCAGTTCTTC.

The V call is TRBV27, the J call TRBJ2-3, with 9 bases lining up with TRBD2. The CDR3 totals 17 residues. Germline V CDR1 and CDR2: MNHEY, SMNVEV (reference sequence). The junction had 13 bases not matched to a gene; V was cut back by 4 bases and J by 5 bases. CDR3 sequence reads: CASSSEWVAGDRDTQYF. DNA for the CDR3: TGTGCCAGCAGTTCGGAGTGGGTAGCGGGAGATAGAGATACGCAGTATTTT.

Ten or more counts support this clonotype. The chain joins TRBV5-1 to TRBJ1-5; D remains unclear. The V end lost 3 bases, the J end lost 4 bases, and 8 bases lay between the germline ends. The CDR3 has 13 amino acids. CDR1 is SGHRS, CDR2 YFSETQ, per germline. The chain's CDR3 is CASSSERNQPQHF. The DNA for the CDR3 is TGCGCCAGCAGCTCGGAGAGAAATCAGCCCCAGCATTTT.

The chain carries TRBV7-9 and TRBJ2-2; no clear D gene. CDR1 SEHNR and CDR2 FQNEAQ come from the germline V gene (reference sequence). Trimming left V 5 bases short and J 1 base short, with 8 bases between. The CDR3 covers 14 residues. The CDR3 coding sequence is TGTGCCAGCAGCCTGAAAGAGAACACCGGGGAGCTGTTTTTT. Protein sequence: CASSLKENTGELFF.

The table lists this clonotype with a few counts. At one of its ends the junction is not consistent with the germline gene, which may arise from a read error. The chain is built from TRBV7-7 and TRBJ2-3, with TRBD2 matching over 8 bases. Germline V gene lookup returns CDR1 SSHAT and CDR2 FNYEAQ (reference sequence). The CDR3 contains 16 residues. The CDR3 is CASSPTTSARTDTQYF. The CDR3 DNA reads TGTGCTAGCAGCCCGACGACTAGCGCCCGCACAGATACGCAGTATTTT.